The 10 T cell receptor beta chains given below trace back to one sample, sequenced in a study of cytomegalovirus exposure and HLA in healthy donors. Primers for the PCR totalled 60 Vbeta and 13 Jbeta. Sequencing was performed with immunoSEQ multiplex PCR; in TCRdb, only in-frame clones are kept and a portion is missing. The data hold about 170,000 clones, with roughly 80% observed a single time. Sequenced input: PBMCs. The source is a woman younger than 35 in good health and CMV-seronegative.

CDR3 sequence (DNA): TGTGCCAGCGGGGAGCTCCCGCTTGATCAGCCCCAGCATTTT. This translates into CASGELPLDQPQHF. This chain links TRBV7-9 with TRBJ1-5; no definite D call. Germline V lookup: CDR1 SEHNR, CDR2 FQNEAQ (reference sequence). CDR3 length equals 14 residues. V lost 8 bases to trimming and J lost 5 bases, with 16 bases between them.

This rearrangement joins TRBV4-2 to TRBJ1-2, with 7 bases identical to TRBD1. The CDR3 length is 14 residues. Germline V lookup: CDR1 LGHNA, CDR2 YNFKEQ. Trimming cost V 6 bases and J 5 bases; bases outside gene matches: 9. CDR3: CASSSLGQTYGYTF. The CDR3 DNA sequence: TGTGCCAGCAGTAGCCTGGGACAGACTTATGGCTACACCTTC.

V is TRBV7-9 and J is TRBJ2-5; D call uncertain. CDR3 length: 14 amino acids. Looked up from germline, CDR1 is SEHNR and CDR2 is FQNEAQ (reference sequence). V lost 0 bases, J lost 1 base, and 6 bases lay in between. CDR3 amino acids: CASSLAPGQETQYF. The CDR3, as DNA: TGTGCCAGCAGCTTAGCGCCAGGCCAAGAGACCCAGTACTTC.

The gene calls are TRBV5-4 and TRBJ2-5; weak D call: TRBD2 (5 bases). This CDR3 has 13 amino acids. Trimming took off 2 bases at V and 3 bases at J, with 8 bases between the two ends. Germline V CDR1 and CDR2: SGHNT, YYREEE (reference sequence). The CDR3 DNA is TGTGCCAGCAGCTTCACGCGGGAAGAGACCCAGTACTTC. This gives the protein CASSFTREETQYF.

The rearrangement joins TRBV29-1 to TRBJ1-4; D is ambiguous. This CDR3 comprises 13 residues. Germline V gene data show CDR1 as SQVTM and CDR2 as ANQGSEA. The V end lost 2 bases, the J end lost 7 bases, and 11 bases lay between the germline ends. DNA for the CDR3: TGCAGCGTTGAACTACCCAACGGTGAAAAACTGTTTTTT. Translation: CSVELPNGEKLFF.

Here the CDR3 reads CASSPPRAVFQPQHF. CDR3 coding DNA: TGCGCCAGCAGCCCCCCGCGGGCTGTATTTCAGCCCCAGCATTTT. V is TRBV10-1 and J is TRBJ1-5; D is undetermined. CDR1 WNHNN and CDR2 SYGVQD come from the germline V gene (reference sequence). This CDR3 region has 15 residues. V gave up 6 bases and J gave up 6 bases, with 18 bases separating them.

The gene calls are TRBV18 and TRBJ2-1, with D perhaps TRBD2 (6 bases). Per germline, CDR1 KGHSH and CDR2 LQKENI. The CDR3 length is 16 residues. Trimming shortened V by 2 bases and J by 7 bases, and 18 bases separated the two germline ends. Written as DNA, the CDR3 is TGTGCCAGCTCACCATGGGCGGGACCGGCCGAAAATGAGCAGTTCTTC. Its translation: CASSPWAGPAENEQFF.

The chain employs TRBV5-4 and TRBJ2-1, with TRBD2 matching over 13 bases. CDR3 length equals 16 residues. V shed 4 bases and J 6 bases; nucleotides not matched to a gene: 7. Germline values: CDR1 SGHNT, CDR2 YYREEE (reference sequence). CDR3 DNA: TGTGCCAGCAGCACCCGGACTAGCGGGAGTTCCAATGAGCAGTTCTTC. It translates to CASSTRTSGSSNEQFF.

CDR3 bases: TGCGCCAGCAGCCAAGACTGGACTAGCAGCTCCTACAATGAGCAGTTCTTC. Translated, it gives CASSQDWTSSSYNEQFF. The rearrangement uses TRBV4-3 and TRBJ2-1, with 8 bases identical to TRBD2. Germline V gene sequence: CDR1 LGHNA, CDR2 YSLEER. Trimming took 0 bases from V and 0 from J; bases not matched to a gene: 4. The CDR3 is 17 residues long.

V gene TRBV18 combines with J gene TRBJ1-3; no clear D gene. Germline V lookup: CDR1 KGHSH, CDR2 LQKENI. The CDR3 has 13 residues. The germline V and J ends were trimmed by 8 bases and 0 bases, with 8 bases remaining between them. The CDR3 nucleotides are TGTGCCAGCAAACACCGCTCTGGAAACACCATATATTTT. Its protein is CASKHRSGNTIYF.